A single sample gave rise to the 26 T cell receptor beta chains below, sequenced in a study of T-cell reconstitution after alpha-beta-depleted transplantation in children (TCRdb year 2016). The protocol used for the library was PCR. The instrument given in TCRdb is Illumina HiSeq 2500. TCR libraries were prepared with molecular barcoding, using unique molecular identifiers to normalize TCRbeta repertoire quantification. TCRdb handled the public reads itself, with Q25 trimming in fastp and clone calling in MiXCR, and kept productive beta chains. Each entry is one CDR3 protein sequence, shown with its most common DNA and genes. The sample includes 260,000 or so distinct CDR3 sequences, with around 12% observed a single time. The ten largest account for around 3% of the sample. The source material was PBMCs from the stem cell graft donor, sampled from the stem cell graft. These receptors were obtained from a human donor who donated a stem cell graft to a child with acute lymphoblastic leukemia.

This clonotype was picked up many times. This chain links TRBV20-1 with TRBJ1-6; D gene ambiguous. In germline, CDR1 is DFQATT, CDR2 SNEGSKA (reference sequence). Trimming removed 2 bases at V and 8 bases at J, with 10 bases between. The CDR3 consists of 13 residues. The CDR3 coding sequence is TGCAGTGCTAGACCCGGCGGTCATTCACCCCTCCACTTT. As protein: CSARPGGHSPLHF.

This clonotype was observed at least ten times. The V call is TRBV5-1, the J call TRBJ1-1; 8 bases are shared with TRBD1. Germline CDR1 and CDR2: SGHRS and YFSETQ. This CDR3 has 15 residues. After removal of 3 bases from V and 7 bases from J, the junction contained 11 bases not matched to a gene. Here the CDR3 reads CASSSGQGVLNEAFF. The CDR3 DNA follows: TGCGCCAGCAGCTCAGGACAGGGCGTTCTGAATGAAGCTTTCTTT. The whole variable domain, remainder taken from reference TRBV5-1 and TRBJ1-1, is KAGVTQTPRYLIKTRGQQVTLSCSPISGHRSVSWYQQTPGQGLQFLFEYFSETQRNKGNFPGRFSGRQFSNSRSEMNVSTLELGDSALYLCASSSGQGVLNEAFFGQGTRLTVV.

This clonotype was counted ten times or more. The rearrangement uses TRBV28 and TRBJ2-7, with 12 nucleotides matching TRBD1. The CDR3 loop spans 15 amino acids. Germline trimming cut 8 bases from V and 3 bases from J; bases unmatched to any gene: 8. Germline CDR1 MDHEN, CDR2 SYDVKM. The chain's CDR3 is CASGGQGAEFYEQYF. The CDR3 DNA sequence: TGTGCCAGCGGGGGACAGGGGGCGGAGTTCTACGAGCAGTACTTC. Filled out from reference TRBV28 and TRBJ2-7, the complete variable domain reads DVKVTQSSRYLVKRTGEKVFLECVQDMDHENMFWYRQDPGLGLRLIYFSYDVKMKEKGDIPEGYSVSREKKERFSLILESASTNQTSMYLCASGGQGAEFYEQYFGPGTRLTVT.

The chain uses TRBV7-2 and TRBJ2-6; weak D call: TRBD2 (6 bases). CDR1 and CDR2 (germline): SGHTA, FQGNSA. V lost 5 bases, J lost 4 bases, and 15 bases lay in between. The CDR3 has 16 amino acids. The chain's CDR3 is CASSPSAAGGANVLTF. CDR3 bases: TGTGCCAGCAGCCCATCGGCGGCGGGAGGGGCCAACGTCCTGACTTTC.

This clonotype has ten or more counts. V gene TRBV11-2 combines with J gene TRBJ2-7; 8 nucleotides agree with TRBD1. The V gene's germline CDR1 is SGHAT and CDR2 FQNNGV. Germline trimming cut 4 bases from V and 11 bases from J; bases unmatched to any gene: 4. The CDR3 covers 11 residues. The CDR3 region is CASSSKQGEYF. The DNA for the CDR3 is TGTGCCAGCAGCTCAAAACAGGGGGAGTACTTC.

The chain couples TRBV12-3 or TRBV12-4 to TRBJ2-7; D unresolved. V lost 1 base, J lost 4 bases, and 11 bases lay in between. The CDR3 length is 14 residues. CDR3 DNA sequence: TGTGCCAGCAGTTTAGATGGTTGGACGTACGAGCAGTACTTC. Protein product: CASSLDGWTYEQYF.

Ten or more counts support this clonotype. V is TRBV18 and J is TRBJ2-1; D is uncertain. Germline V CDR1 and CDR2: KGHSH, LQKENI. V lost 1 base and J 2 bases, leaving 9 bases between the germline ends. The CDR3 has 15 amino acids. The chain's CDR3 is CASSPQLGAYNEQFF. The DNA for the CDR3 is TGTGCCAGCTCACCACAACTCGGCGCCTACAATGAGCAGTTCTTC.

This clonotype was counted many times. The J gene is TRBJ1-5, the V gene TRBV28; D unresolved. CDR1 is MDHEN and CDR2 is SYDVKM in the germline V gene. The CDR3 is 13 amino acids. The V gene lost 3 bases and the J gene lost 4 bases, with 7 bases spanning the gap. The CDR3 DNA follows: TGTGCCAGCAGTTTCGGTCCTAATCAGCCCCAGCATTTT. This sequence encodes CASSFGPNQPQHF.

This clonotype was seen repeatedly, ten times or more. The rearrangement joins TRBV7-2 to TRBJ2-2; D ambiguous. CDR1 is SGHTA and CDR2 is FQGNSA in the germline V gene. This CDR3 region has 15 residues. V was shortened by 2 bases and J by 0 bases, with 7 bases between the two germline ends. CDR3 residues: CASSLQFSNTGELFF. The CDR3 DNA is TGTGCCAGCAGCTTACAATTTTCGAACACCGGGGAGCTGTTTTTT.

Ten or more counts support this clonotype. The chain carries TRBV20-1 and TRBJ2-7; 9 bases align to TRBD1. This CDR3 is 14 amino acids long. The V segment lost 5 bases and the J segment 4 bases; nucleotides outside the gene matches: 9. Per the germline V gene, CDR1 is DFQATT and CDR2 is SNEGSKA (reference sequence). The CDR3 sequence: CSADPGQGFYEQYF. CDR3 DNA sequence: TGCAGTGCTGACCCGGGACAGGGATTTTACGAGCAGTACTTC.

The chain recombines TRBV7-8 with TRBJ2-3; D could derive from TRBD1 or TRBD2 (5 bases each). Trimming took off 2 bases at V and 1 base at J, with 16 bases between the two ends. The CDR3 contains 17 residues. Looked up from germline, CDR1 is SGHVS and CDR2 is FQNEAQ. The CDR3 is CASSLNGAPTRTDTQYF. The CDR3 nucleotides are TGTGCCAGCAGCTTAAACGGGGCACCCACCCGCACAGATACGCAGTATTTT.

This clonotype has ten or more counts. This chain connects TRBV5-1 to TRBJ1-1; tentative D call: TRBD1 (6 bases). This CDR3 is 14 amino acids long. Per germline, CDR1 SGHRS and CDR2 YFSETQ. Trimming shortened V by 6 bases and J by 6 bases, and 18 bases separated the two germline ends. The CDR3 DNA reads TGCGCCAGCACCCTCGAGGGGGGGCACGCTGAAGCTTTCTTT. This sequence encodes CASTLEGGHAEAFF. The whole variable domain, remainder taken from reference TRBV5-1 and TRBJ1-1, is KAGVTQTPRYLIKTRGQQVTLSCSPISGHRSVSWYQQTPGQGLQFLFEYFSETQRNKGNFPGRFSGRQFSNSRSEMNVSTLELGDSALYLCASTLEGGHAEAFFGQGTRLTVV.

This clonotype was recorded at least ten times. The V gene is TRBV6-5, the J gene TRBJ2-1; a possible D gene is TRBD2 (5 bases). V lost 2 bases and J 0 bases, leaving 5 bases between the germline ends. The CDR3 covers 14 residues. The V gene's germline CDR1 is MNHEY and CDR2 SVGAGI. CDR3 amino acids: CASSYDYSYNEQFF. The CDR3 bases are TGTGCCAGCAGTTACGACTACTCCTACAATGAGCAGTTCTTC.

This clonotype was counted ten times or more. The V gene is TRBV27, the J gene TRBJ2-1; 8 nucleotides match TRBD2. Germline V gene sequence: CDR1 MNHEY, CDR2 SMNVEV (reference sequence). V shed 0 bases and J 0 bases; nucleotides not matched to a gene: 1. The CDR3 loop spans 16 amino acids. CDR3 amino acids: CASSLSAGASYNEQFF. The CDR3 region has the DNA TGTGCCAGCAGTTTATCAGCGGGGGCCTCCTACAATGAGCAGTTCTTC.

This clonotype was detected many times. V gene TRBV7-2 combines with J gene TRBJ1-2; D gene ambiguous. V lost 4 bases to trimming and J lost 2 bases, with 14 bases between them. Germline lookup yields CDR1 SGHTA and CDR2 FQGNSA. CDR3 length: 15 amino acids. The CDR3 loop is CASSSGVGSNYGYTF. DNA of the CDR3: TGTGCCAGCAGCTCGGGAGTAGGCAGCAACTATGGCTACACCTTC.

The CDR3 region has the DNA TGTGCCAGCAGTTACTCATGGGAGGTCGGGGAAAAACTGTTTTTT. Protein product: CASSYSWEVGEKLFF. This chain joins TRBV6-5 and TRBJ1-4; D ambiguous. In germline, CDR1 is MNHEY, CDR2 SVGAGI. This CDR3 has 15 amino acids. V lost 0 bases, J lost 8 bases, and 13 bases lay in between.

This clonotype was seen repeatedly, ten times or more. The chain is built from TRBV7-2 and TRBJ1-4, with D hard to call. Trimming removed 5 bases from V and 0 bases from J, with 7 bases in between. Germline values: CDR1 SGHTA, CDR2 FQGNSA. The CDR3 has 14 residues. CDR3 sequence reads: CASSPTSTNEKLFF. CDR3 sequence (DNA): TGTGCCAGCAGCCCAACCTCAACTAATGAAAAACTGTTTTTT.

Many counts were recorded for this clonotype. The chain recombines TRBV9 with TRBJ1-1; perhaps TRBD1 as D (5 bases). The V gene lost 3 bases and the J gene lost 3 bases, with 12 bases spanning the gap. This CDR3 spans 14 amino acids. Germline-derived CDR1 and CDR2 are SGDLS and YYNGEE. The CDR3 loop reads CASSGLGGYTEAFF. CDR3 DNA sequence: TGTGCCAGCAGCGGCCTCGGGGGGTACACTGAAGCTTTCTTT.

This clonotype occurred many times. Here the CDR3 reads CASSARVDEQFF. The CDR3 DNA is TGTGCCAGCAGCGCTAGGGTCGATGAGCAGTTCTTC. This sequence joins TRBV9 and TRBJ2-1; unclear D gene. The CDR3 is 12 residues long. From germline, CDR1 is SGDLS and CDR2 YYNGEE. V was trimmed by 3 bases and J by 8 bases, leaving 9 bases between them. Drawing the rest from reference TRBV9 and TRBJ2-1, the complete variable domain is DSGVTQTPKHLITATGQRVTLRCSPRSGDLSVYWYQQSLDQGLQFLIQYYNGEERAKGNILERFSAQQFPDLHSELNLSSLELGDSALYFCASSARVDEQFFGPGTRLTVL.

This sequence joins TRBV6-1 and TRBJ1-1, with a tentative D call TRBD1 (5 bases). This CDR3 has 14 residues. Per the germline V gene, CDR1 is MNHNS and CDR2 is SASEGT. Trimming stripped 6 bases from V and 1 base from J, with 12 bases between. The CDR3 bases are TGTGCCAGCAGGTCCCCTGACAGGAACACTGAAGCTTTCTTT. Residues: CASRSPDRNTEAFF.

A note on this clonotype: It may be a read error: a sequence one base away is much more abundant. The chain's CDR3 is CSAGSSNQTQHF. CDR3 in DNA: TGCAGCGCCGGGAGTAGCAATCAGACCCAGCATTTT. The chain uses TRBV29-1 and TRBJ1-5; D gene uncertain. The CDR3 totals 12 residues. CDR1 SQVTM and CDR2 ANQGSEA come from the germline V gene.

This clonotype was counted between two and nine times. The chain recombines TRBV10-3 with TRBJ2-1; 13 bases are a match to TRBD2. V shed 0 bases, J shed 12 bases, and the junction held 11 bases outside the gene matches. Germline values: CDR1 ENHRY, CDR2 SYGVKD. The length of the CDR3 is 17 residues. DNA of the CDR3: TGTGCCATCAGTGAGTCGGCCGGGACTAGCGGGACTCGCGGGCAGTTCTTC. Translation: CAISESAGTSGTRGQFF.

The V and J genes are TRBV12-3 or TRBV12-4 and TRBJ2-5; 10 bases are shared with TRBD2. Trimming at V came to 5 bases and at J to 3 bases, leaving 6 bases not matched to a gene. The CDR3 has 15 amino acids. DNA for the CDR3: TGTGCCAGCAGTGGCTCTAGCGGGGGAAAAGAGACCCAGTACTTC. Encoded protein: CASSGSSGGKETQYF.

This clonotype was seen ten or more times. V usage is TRBV6-1 and J usage is TRBJ2-2, with D perhaps matching TRBD1 or TRBD2 (6 bases each). V was pared by 6 bases and J by 6 bases, with 20 bases between. The CDR3 is 16 amino acids. CDR1 MNHNS and CDR2 SASEGT come from the germline V gene. CDR3 sequence reads: CASSKGGNFRSGELFF. The CDR3, as DNA: TGTGCCAGCAGCAAAGGGGGGAATTTTCGTTCCGGGGAGCTGTTTTTT.

This clonotype has at least ten counts. V and J are TRBV7-2 and TRBJ1-6; D not certain. The V gene lost 0 bases and the J gene lost 10 bases, with 19 bases spanning the gap. Germline V gives CDR1 SGHTA, CDR2 FQGNSA. The CDR3 loop spans 17 amino acids. Written as DNA, the CDR3 is TGTGCCAGCAGCTTAGCGCCGATGGTCCGAGCGAGCTCACCCCTCCACTTT. Its translation is CASSLAPMVRASSPLHF.

In its sample, this clonotype was seen many times. This CDR3 is CASSPSLHPADGYTF. The CDR3 bases are TGTGCCAGCAGCCCAAGTTTACATCCAGCGGATGGCTACACCTTC. The rearrangement uses TRBV5-5 and TRBJ1-2; D unresolved. V was cut by 4 bases and J by 6 bases, with 19 bases left in between. The CDR3 extends over 15 amino acids. From germline, CDR1 is SGHKS and CDR2 YYEKEE (reference sequence).